Listed below are T cell receptor beta chains from one sample, sequenced in a study of regulatory T cells in long-lasting Graves disease. TCRdb re-derived calls from the multiplex PCR reads in MiXCR, one entry per CDR3 protein. The table lists 550,000 to 600,000 distinct CDR3 sequences, more than 15% of them singletons. These same records also appear under a second study, on T cells in Graves' hyperthyroidism and ophthalmopathy.

Sample: peripheral blood mononuclear cells (PBMCs), taken at new diagnosis, from a patient treated with antithyroid drugs. These receptors all come from a man between 18 and 35 years old with Graves disease. Each CDR3 is given with its conserved first and last residue. D genes are given only for firm matches. Rows may omit the clone size; those that give it use once, few, many or a size class.

>.|TRBV4-2|few|TRBJ1-2
TGTGCCAGCAGCCAAGAGATTCAGGAGGGGGATTATGGCTACACCTTC
CASSQEIQEGDYGYTF
>TRBD2|TRBV2|.|TRBJ2-7
TGTGCCAGCAGTGAATTGGCTAGCGGGACCTACGAGCAGTACTTC
CASSELASGTYEQYF
>.|TRBV7-9|many|TRBJ2-7
TGTGCCAGCAATCGTGTCTCCTACGAGCAGTACTTC
CASNRVSYEQYF
>TRBD1|TRBV4-1|few|TRBJ1-1
TGCGCCAGCAGCCAAGGAGGGACAGCTGAAGCTTTCTTT
CASSQGGTAEAFF
>.|TRBV28|.|TRBJ2-6
TGTGCCAGCAGTTTACCCAGATACAAGGGGAACCGGACTGGGGCCAACGTCCTGACTTTC
CASSLPRYKGNRTGANVLTF
>.|TRBV6-2/TRBV6-3|many|TRBJ2-5
TGTGCCAGCAGTACAGCCGGGACGTGGGCGGGAAGACTCCAAGAGACCCAGTACTTC
CASSTAGTWAGRLQETQYF
>TRBD1|TRBV3-1|few|TRBJ1-5
TGTGCCAGCAGCCGGGGTGCGGACAGGGGTCAGCCCCAGCATTTT
CASSRGADRGQPQHF
>.|TRBV2|few|TRBJ2-1
TGTGCCAGCAGTGAATTGTATGCTGTAAGCTTC
CASSELYAVSF
>.|TRBV20-1|few|TRBJ1-5
TGCAGTGCTAGAGATCGGAGAAGGGGCAGCAATCAGCCCCAGCATTTT
CSARDRRRGSNQPQHF
>.|TRBV5-1|few|TRBJ2-1
TGCGCCAGCAGCCTGGGATCGTATGGCAATGAGCAGTTCTTC
CASSLGSYGNEQFF
>TRBD1|TRBV19|.|TRBJ1-1
TGTGCCAGTAGCAGGACAGGGTACACTGAAGCTTTCTTT
CASSRTGYTEAFF
>.|TRBV27|few|TRBJ2-3
TGTGCCAGCAGCATCGCTTTGGGCACAGATACGCAGTATTTT
CASSIALGTDTQYF
>TRBD2|TRBV20-1|few|TRBJ2-7
TGCAGTGCTAGAGACTTAACTAGCGGGACCCCGCGCGAGCAGTACTTC
CSARDLTSGTPREQYF
>.|TRBV7-6|.|TRBJ1-1
TGTGCCAGCAGCCTAGAGGGGGTTCCGAACACTGAAGCTTTCTTT
CASSLEGVPNTEAFF
>.|TRBV28|many|TRBJ2-1
TGTGCCAGCAGCCGTACTGAAGGACACCCCGGCGATGAGCAGTTCTTC
CASSRTEGHPGDEQFF
>TRBD1|TRBV5-5|.|TRBJ2-7
TGTGCCAGCAGCCCGGACAGGGGATATTTGACTCCCCTTACCTACGAGCAGTACTTC
CASSPDRGYLTPLTYEQYF